The 9 T cell receptor beta chains presented below share a single source sample, sequenced in a study of response to subunit inactivated influenza vaccine. One entry per CDR3 protein results from TCRdb running MiXCR on the RT-PCR reads. The sample has about 500,000 distinct CDR3 sequences; 16% are singletons. Sequenced material: CD4+ T cells sorted from PBMCs, taken less than 25 months after vaccination. These receptors were taken from a man between 50 and 75 years old who received an inactivated influenza vaccine.

This clonotype was counted only a few times. The gene calls are TRBV7-2 and TRBJ2-3, with D unresolved. There are 15 residues in the CDR3. Trimming left V 2 bases short and J 2 bases short, with 11 bases between. Germline CDR1 and CDR2: SGHTA and FQGNSA. CDR3 coding DNA: TGTGCCAGCAGCTTACGACCACGATACACAGATACGCAGTATTTT. The encoded protein is CASSLRPRYTDTQYF.

This clonotype was seen a few times. The CDR3 region is CASSQDLSSGALSYEQYF. The CDR3, as DNA: TGTGCCAGCAGCCAAGATCTGTCTAGCGGGGCCCTCTCCTACGAGCAGTACTTC. The gene calls are TRBV4-2 and TRBJ2-7, with 9 bases identical to TRBD2. The ends lost 0 bases at V and 0 bases at J; junction bases unmatched: 9. This CDR3 region has 18 residues. Germline V gene sequence: CDR1 LGHNA, CDR2 YNFKEQ.

Only one count was recorded for this clonotype. The chain has TRBV6-2 or TRBV6-3 and TRBJ2-1, with 12 bases identical to TRBD2. CDR1 is MNHEY and CDR2 is SVGEGT in the germline V gene. This CDR3 comprises 16 residues. With 6 bases clipped from V and 4 bases from J, the junction kept 7 bases outside the gene matches. CDR3 loop: CASRWTSGNLYNEQFF. In DNA form, the CDR3 reads TGTGCCAGCAGGTGGACTAGCGGGAACTTGTACAATGAGCAGTTCTTC.

This clonotype was counted only a few times. The J gene is TRBJ2-7, the V gene TRBV7-2; TRBD1 agrees at 9 bases. Per germline, CDR1 SGHTA and CDR2 FQGNSA. The CDR3 has 14 amino acids. The J segment lost 3 bases and the V segment lost 4 bases, leaving 4 bases of the junction unmatched. The CDR3 DNA follows: TGTGCCAGCAGCTCACAGGGGGCCGGCTACGAGCAGTACTTC. This encodes CASSSQGAGYEQYF. The variable domain in full, with the rest retrieved from reference TRBV7-2 and TRBJ2-7, is GAGVSQSPSNKVTEKGKDVELRCDPISGHTALYWYRQSLGQGLEFLIYFQGNSAPDKSGLPSDRFSAERTGGSVSTLTIQRTQQEDSAVYLCASSSQGAGYEQYFGPGTRLTVT.

The gene calls are TRBV7-9 and TRBJ2-1; D gene uncertain. V lost 1 base and J 5 bases, leaving 9 bases between the germline ends. This CDR3 spans 14 amino acids. Germline V gene data show CDR1 as SEHNR and CDR2 as FQNEAQ (reference sequence). DNA of the CDR3: TGTGCCAGCAGCTTAGTCAAGGGTAACAATGAGCAGTTCTTC. It encodes CASSLVKGNNEQFF.

V gene TRBV12-3 or TRBV12-4 combines with J gene TRBJ1-2; D gene uncertain. The CDR3 is made up of 17 amino acids. The germline V and J ends were trimmed by 7 bases and 0 bases, with 21 bases remaining between them. The CDR3 region has the DNA TGTGCCAGCACCCCCGGGAGAAGGACGGTAGCTAACTATGGCTACACCTTC. Protein product: CASTPGRRTVANYGYTF.

The sample holds many counts of this clonotype. This chain joins TRBV12-3 or TRBV12-4 and TRBJ1-1; D remains ambiguous. V lost 6 bases, J lost 1 base, and 9 bases lay in between. The CDR3 is made up of 13 amino acids. DNA for the CDR3: TGTGCCAGCAGCCGCGGACGGAACACTGAAGCTTTCTTT. Its protein product is CASSRGRNTEAFF.

This clonotype showed up just a few times. The chain is built from TRBV12-3 or TRBV12-4 and TRBJ2-5, with no clear D. Trimming took 0 bases from V and 1 from J, leaving 6 bases between them. This CDR3 region has 14 residues. CDR3 coding DNA: TGTGCCAGCAGTTTAGCCCACATCCAAGAGACCCAGTACTTC. It encodes CASSLAHIQETQYF.

The rearrangement links TRBV4-2 to TRBJ2-3; 7 bases match TRBD2. V was clipped by 0 bases and J by 4 bases; unmatched bases: 7. This CDR3 contains 16 residues. The germline CDR1 and CDR2 sequences are LGHNA and YNFKEQ. The CDR3 DNA reads as TGTGCCAGCAGCCAAGATGATCGGGCGGGAGCAGATACGCAGTATTTT. As protein: CASSQDDRAGADTQYF.